Listed here are 30 T cell receptor beta chains from one sample, sequenced in a study of shared clonotypes between healthy human individuals. The repertoire was sequenced with immunoSEQ multiplex PCR; TCRdb's copy has only in-frame clones and lacks some. The sample holds roughly 2.6 million clones, around 94% seen once. The specimen sequenced was naive CD4+ T cells sorted from blood. Subset denoted: CD45RA+ positively selected. The receptors derive from a man aged 18 to 30 in good health.

The rearrangement uses TRBV5-4 and TRBJ2-2; a possible D gene is TRBD2 (5 bases). Germline V gene data show CDR1 as SGHNT and CDR2 as YYREEE (reference sequence). The CDR3 has 16 residues. Trimming pared 1 base from V and 4 bases from J, leaving 14 bases between. The CDR3 loop reads CASSLRAGVGTGELFF. The DNA of the CDR3 is TGTGCCAGCAGCTTGAGGGCGGGTGTAGGCACCGGGGAGCTGTTTTTT.

This clone is a singleton in its sample. The rearrangement uses TRBV6-6 and TRBJ2-5; TRBD2 is a possible D gene (6 bases). The CDR3 is 14 amino acids. V lost 2 bases and J lost 5, with 12 bases in between. Germline V CDR1 and CDR2: MNHNY, SVGAGI (reference sequence). Here the CDR3 reads CASSYRRAGETQYF. CDR3 DNA sequence: TGTGCCAGCAGTTACAGGAGGGCCGGGGAGACCCAGTACTTC.

The V call is TRBV20-1, the J call TRBJ1-1; no clear D gene. The germline CDR1 and CDR2 sequences are DFQATT and SNEGSKA (reference sequence). This CDR3 is 11 amino acids long. The ends were cut back, 5 bases at V and 6 bases at J, with 10 bases in the middle. CDR3 nucleotides: TGCAGTGCTGCCCATGGCGCTGAAGCTTTCTTT. Protein product: CSAAHGAEAFF.

V is TRBV7-3 and J is TRBJ2-5; D gene uncertain. This CDR3 contains 14 residues. Trimming cost V 2 bases and J 5 bases, with 12 bases left between them. Germline values: CDR1 SGHTA, CDR2 FQGTGA. The CDR3 sequence: CASSLGPPGETQYF. The CDR3 DNA is TGTGCCAGCAGCTTAGGCCCCCCCGGCGAGACCCAGTACTTC.

This sequence joins TRBV4-1 and TRBJ1-6; possibly TRBD1 for D (6 bases). Trimming removed 0 bases at V and 7 bases at J, with 13 bases between. CDR1 and CDR2 from the germline V gene are MGHRA and YSYEKL. The CDR3 loop spans 16 amino acids. The CDR3 coding sequence is TGCGCCAGCAGCCAAGATTTAACAGGGCAAAATTCACCCCTCCACTTT. This translates into CASSQDLTGQNSPLHF.

The rearrangement uses TRBV5-1 and TRBJ2-5, with 10 bases lining up with TRBD2. Germline loops: CDR1 SGHRS, CDR2 YFSETQ. With 3 bases clipped from V and 5 bases from J, the junction kept 4 bases outside the gene matches. The CDR3 runs to 14 residues. The CDR3 loop is CASSSPTSGETQYF. CDR3 in DNA: TGCGCCAGCAGCTCACCGACTAGCGGGGAGACCCAGTACTTC. The full variable domain, with the rest looked up from reference TRBV5-1 and TRBJ2-5, is KAGVTQTPRYLIKTRGQQVTLSCSPISGHRSVSWYQQTPGQGLQFLFEYFSETQRNKGNFPGRFSGRQFSNSRSEMNVSTLELGDSALYLCASSSPTSGETQYFGPGTRLLVL.

V and J are TRBV7-9 and TRBJ2-3; D unclear. Germline CDR1 reads SEHNR; CDR2 reads FQNEAQ (reference sequence). The CDR3 runs 13 residues. The V end was cut by 5 bases, the J end by 0 bases, with 6 bases between. The CDR3 loop is CASSDTSTDTQYF. Here the CDR3 DNA reads TGTGCCAGCAGCGACACGAGCACAGATACGCAGTATTTT.

A single count supports this clone. The rearrangement uses TRBV21-1 and TRBJ1-4. TRBV21-1 is termed a pseudogene. This CDR3 contains 17 residues. The CDR3 protein is CASSKKTRGPALIKLFF. CDR3 DNA: TGTGCCAGCAGCAAGAAGACACGGGGGCCCGCGCTTATAAAACTGTTTTTT.

The chain couples TRBV27 to TRBJ2-7; TRBD1 aligns across 8 bases. Germline-derived CDR1 and CDR2 are MNHEY and SMNVEV (reference sequence). Trimming took 5 bases from V and 2 from J; bases not matched to a gene: 14. The CDR3 length is 17 residues. The DNA of the CDR3 is TGTGCCAGCAGTCCGATTCTAATCGGGACAGGCGCCTACGAGCAGTACTTC. It encodes CASSPILIGTGAYEQYF.

The chain links TRBV10-1 to TRBJ2-1; perhaps TRBD2 as D (6 bases). Trimming took off 8 bases at V and 6 bases at J, with 14 bases between the two ends. CDR1 and CDR2 (germline): WNHNN, SYGVQD (reference sequence). This CDR3 region has 13 residues. The CDR3 protein is CASPGGTVNEQFF. CDR3 DNA: TGCGCCAGCCCAGGCGGGACGGTCAATGAGCAGTTCTTC.

V and J are TRBV5-8 and TRBJ2-3; D remains ambiguous. This CDR3 comprises 15 residues. Looked up from germline, CDR1 is SGHTS and CDR2 is YDEGEE. Trimming removed 4 bases at V and 6 bases at J, with 18 bases between. In DNA, the CDR3 is TGTGCCAGCAGCGCGGAACCCAAAATGGGGGATACGCAGTATTTT. Amino acids: CASSAEPKMGDTQYF.

CDR3 sequence (DNA): TGTGCCGTCGGGTTTAATTCACCCCTCCACTTT. It translates to CAVGFNSPLHF. The chain is built from TRBV27 and TRBJ1-6, with D uncertain. This CDR3 region has 11 residues. The germline V and J ends were trimmed by 11 bases and 6 bases, with 8 bases remaining between them. CDR1 is MNHEY and CDR2 is SMNVEV in the germline V gene (reference sequence).

The chain links TRBV6-6 to TRBJ2-7; D possibly uses TRBD1 or TRBD2 (5 bases each). Germline V gene data show CDR1 as MNHNY and CDR2 as SVGAGI (reference sequence). The CDR3 has 13 residues. Trimming stripped 2 bases from V and 4 bases from J, with 9 bases between. DNA for the CDR3: TGTGCCAGCAGTTACGGCAGGGAGTACGAGCAGTACTTC. As protein: CASSYGREYEQYF.

As regards this clone: This CDR3 is also generated by other DNA sequences in the sample. The V and J genes are TRBV10-3 and TRBJ2-1, with 9 bases aligning to TRBD1. Unmatched junction bases numbered 2, after V lost 4 bases and J lost 4 bases. Per germline, CDR1 ENHRY and CDR2 SYGVKD. This CDR3 has 14 residues. The CDR3, as DNA: TGTGCCATCAGTGGCGGGACAGGGTACAATGAGCAGTTCTTC. Residues: CAISGGTGYNEQFF.

V usage is TRBV5-1 and J usage is TRBJ1-2; TRBD1 aligns across 10 bases. The ends lost 1 base at V and 7 bases at J; junction bases unmatched: 7. CDR1 and CDR2 from the germline V gene are SGHRS and YFSETQ. There are 15 residues in the CDR3. As DNA, the CDR3 is TGCGCCAGCAGCTTGAGGGGGACAGGGGTCGGTGGCTACACCTTC. Amino acid sequence: CASSLRGTGVGGYTF.

This clone was recorded only once. The V gene is TRBV4-1, the J gene TRBJ2-7, with D possibly TRBD1 on 6 matching bases. This CDR3 has 13 residues. Trimming took 4 bases from V and 6 from J, leaving 13 bases between them. The germline gives CDR1 MGHRA, CDR2 YSYEKL. This chain's CDR3 is CASSPTGLREQYF. The CDR3 bases are TGCGCCAGCAGCCCGACAGGCCTTCGCGAGCAGTACTTC.

The genes are TRBV5-4 and TRBJ2-2, with D possibly being TRBD1 or TRBD2 (6 bases each). V was pared by 1 base and J by 1 base, with 14 bases between. The CDR3 is 17 residues long. Germline lookup yields CDR1 SGHNT and CDR2 YYREEE (reference sequence). The CDR3 loop is CASSLLGGGMNTGELFF. The CDR3 DNA reads TGTGCCAGCAGCTTGCTGGGGGGCGGGATGAACACCGGGGAGCTGTTTTTT.

The sample holds a few counts of this clone. The rearrangement uses TRBV7-9 and TRBJ1-2; 7 bases fit TRBD1. J was trimmed by 6 bases and V by 1 base; bases with no gene match: 8. Germline CDR1 reads SEHNR; CDR2 reads FQNEAQ (reference sequence). The CDR3 is made up of 15 amino acids. CDR3 sequence reads: CASSLVTGDTDGYTF. CDR3 bases: TGTGCCAGCAGCTTAGTTACAGGGGATACAGATGGCTACACCTTC.

The chain couples TRBV5-1 to TRBJ2-2; D is perhaps TRBD1 (5 bases). The germline V gene encodes CDR1 SGHRS and CDR2 YFSETQ. CDR3 length equals 13 residues. Trimming removed 8 bases at V and 5 bases at J, with 13 bases between. CDR3 sequence: CASGAHRTGELFF. The CDR3 DNA reads as TGCGCCAGTGGGGCGCATAGGACCGGGGAGCTGTTTTTT. Based on the CDR3 plus reference TRBV5-1 and TRBJ2-2, the full variable domain is KAGVTQTPRYLIKTRGQQVTLSCSPISGHRSVSWYQQTPGQGLQFLFEYFSETQRNKGNFPGRFSGRQFSNSRSEMNVSTLELGDSALYLCASGAHRTGELFFGEGSRLTVL.

V usage is TRBV29-1 and J usage is TRBJ1-5; 10 nucleotides match TRBD1. Germline V gene lookup returns CDR1 SQVTM and CDR2 ANQGSEA. This CDR3 is built from 14 residues. V shed 6 bases, J shed 5 bases, and the junction held 7 bases outside the gene matches. The CDR3 DNA follows: TGCAGCGTCCAGAAGACAGGGGGCGATCAGCCCCAGCATTTT. Translation gives CSVQKTGGDQPQHF.

V usage is TRBV6-1 and J usage is TRBJ1-5; no firm D call. From germline, CDR1 is MNHNS and CDR2 SASEGT. This CDR3 is 18 amino acids long. V lost 2 bases and J 0 bases, leaving 17 bases between the germline ends. As DNA, the CDR3 is TGTGCCAGCAGTGAAATCCCACCAACCTACGATAGCAATCAGCCCCAGCATTTT. This sequence encodes CASSEIPPTYDSNQPQHF.

This sequence joins TRBV10-3 and TRBJ1-6; D is possibly TRBD1 (6 bases). V shed 8 bases and J shed 7 bases, with 12 bases lying between them. Germline values: CDR1 ENHRY, CDR2 SYGVKD. The CDR3 is made up of 13 amino acids. CDR3 DNA: TGTGCCATCCAGGATACAGGGAATTCACCCCTCCACTTT. This translates into CAIQDTGNSPLHF.

The rearrangement links TRBV5-1 to TRBJ2-3, with D possibly matching TRBD1 (6 bases). The V gene lost 2 bases and the J gene lost 6 bases, with 22 bases spanning the gap. The length of the CDR3 is 17 residues. Germline CDR1 and CDR2: SGHRS and YFSETQ. The CDR3 DNA follows: TGCGCCAGCAGCTTAGCCGCCGGGCGGTGGGGGCCCGATACGCAGTATTTT. Translating it yields CASSLAAGRWGPDTQYF.

V usage is TRBV21-1 and J usage is TRBJ2-1; the table gives TRBD2 as D, unverified against the DNA. TRBV21-1 is a known pseudogene. The CDR3 sequence is 16 residues long. In nucleotides, the CDR3 is TGTGCCAGCAGCGAAGGGCCCCCGGGTGGTTACAATGAGCAGTTCTTC. Amino acids: CASSEGPPGGYNEQFF.

This clone has more than one count but fewer than ten. This chain connects TRBV20-1 to TRBJ1-1; D ambiguous. The ends were cut back, 5 bases at V and 11 bases at J, with 12 bases in the middle. The CDR3 is made up of 10 amino acids. The germline CDR1 and CDR2 sequences are DFQATT and SNEGSKA (reference sequence). The CDR3: CSAPSGEAFF. Here the CDR3 DNA reads TGCAGTGCTCCTTCCGGAGAGGCTTTCTTT.

V gene TRBV19 combines with J gene TRBJ1-6; 7 nucleotides align to TRBD1. Germline CDR1 LNHDA, CDR2 SQIVND (reference sequence). The CDR3 has 17 amino acids. V trimming: 5 bases; J trimming: 0 bases; junction bases outside the gene matches: 7. The CDR3 protein is CASSRAQGSSYNSPLHF. In DNA, the CDR3 is TGTGCCAGTAGTCGTGCACAGGGGAGCTCCTATAATTCACCCCTCCACTTT.

The V call is TRBV9, the J call TRBJ2-3; no definite D call. CDR3 length: 13 amino acids. Germline-derived CDR1 and CDR2 are SGDLS and YYNGEE. CDR3 sequence (DNA): TGTGCAGGGCCGGTGTGGCACACAGATACGCAGTATTTT. This sequence encodes CAGPVWHTDTQYF.

J is TRBJ2-3 and V is TRBV6-5; 13 positions match TRBD2. The CDR3 totals 16 residues. Germline CDR1 reads MNHEY; CDR2 reads SVGAGI. Germline trimming cut 4 bases from V and 0 bases from J; bases unmatched to any gene: 1. The CDR3 DNA reads as TGTGCCAGCAGTTGGGGACTAGCGGGGAGCACAGATACGCAGTATTTT. Its translation: CASSWGLAGSTDTQYF.

This chain's CDR3 is CASLPGTGGNYGYTF. For the CDR3, the DNA is TGTGCCAGTCTCCCCGGGACAGGGGGTAACTATGGCTACACCTTC. The chain couples TRBV19 to TRBJ1-2; 11 bases fit TRBD1. This CDR3 has 15 amino acids. Germline values: CDR1 LNHDA, CDR2 SQIVND (reference sequence). J gave up 1 base and V 8 bases, and 6 bases lay outside the gene matches.

The CDR3 protein is CASSLRDRSSYNEQFF. The CDR3 coding sequence is TGTGCCAGCAGCTTAAGGGACAGAAGCTCCTACAATGAGCAGTTCTTC. The chain links TRBV11-1 to TRBJ2-1; 7 bases are a match to TRBD1. The CDR3 sequence is 16 residues long. Germline V lookup: CDR1 SGHAT, CDR2 FQDESV (reference sequence). The junction had 4 bases not matched to a gene; V was cut back by 2 bases and J by 0 bases.